Listed here are 28 T cell receptor beta chains from one sample, sequenced in a study of T cell responses to AZD1222 COVID-19 vaccine. Sequencing was performed with immunoSEQ multiplex PCR; in TCRdb, only in-frame clones are kept and a portion is missing. In the table there are over 120,000 clones, roughly 90% of which are singletons. The sample consisted of peripheral blood, taken on day 0 of AZD1222 vaccination. The receptors stem from an adult in good health.

The V and J genes are TRBV11-2 and TRBJ2-7, with 8 bases fitting TRBD2. After removal of 3 bases from V and 7 bases from J, the junction contained 5 bases not matched to a gene. The CDR3 sequence is 13 residues long. Germline loops: CDR1 SGHAT, CDR2 FQNNGV. CDR3 sequence (DNA): TGTGCCAGCAGCTTGGATCGACTAGCGGAGCAGTACTTC. It specifies CASSLDRLAEQYF.

The chain carries TRBV5-4 and TRBJ1-2, with D uncertain. The CDR3 has 12 residues. The V end lost 4 bases, the J end lost 5 bases, and 9 bases lay between the germline ends. Germline CDR1 reads SGHNT; CDR2 reads YYREEE (reference sequence). The CDR3 loop reads CASSPGLYGYTF. DNA for the CDR3: TGTGCCAGCAGCCCCGGGTTGTATGGCTACACCTTC.

V and J are TRBV28 and TRBJ1-2; D not resolved. This CDR3 is 12 amino acids long. V lost 1 base to trimming and J lost 8 bases, with 8 bases between them. Looked up from germline, CDR1 is MDHEN and CDR2 is SYDVKM. The CDR3 here is CASSLLGNGYTF. CDR3 in DNA: TGTGCCAGCAGTTTATTAGGGAACGGCTACACCTTC.

The chain recombines TRBV4-1 with TRBJ2-7; D may be TRBD2 (6 bases). CDR1 and CDR2 (germline): MGHRA, YSYEKL. V was cut by 4 bases and J by 5 bases, with 18 bases left in between. The CDR3 extends over 15 amino acids. The CDR3 is CASSPSEGSFHEQYF. In nucleotides, the CDR3 is TGCGCCAGCAGCCCGTCGGAGGGGTCGTTCCACGAGCAGTACTTC.

This clone was seen only once. The gene calls are TRBV7-2 and TRBJ2-7, with 10 bases fitting TRBD2. V lost 4 bases, J lost 3 bases, and 6 bases stayed unmatched. Germline V CDR1 and CDR2: SGHTA, FQGNSA. This CDR3 is 15 amino acids long. The CDR3 protein is CASSSRASGSYEQYF. In DNA, the CDR3 is TGTGCCAGCAGCTCGCGAGCTAGCGGGAGCTACGAGCAGTACTTC.

The rearrangement uses TRBV7-2 and TRBJ1-5; no firm D call. Trimming took off 5 bases at V and 2 bases at J, with 10 bases between the two ends. CDR3 size: 14 residues. Per germline, CDR1 SGHTA and CDR2 FQGNSA. The DNA of the CDR3 is TGTGCCAGCAGCGTCCAGGTCGGCAATCAGCCCCAGCATTTT. It yields the protein CASSVQVGNQPQHF.

V gene TRBV10-3 combines with J gene TRBJ2-1, with D tentatively TRBD2 (5 bases). Trimming left V 2 bases short and J 0 bases short, with 8 bases between. This CDR3 region has 15 residues. Germline V gives CDR1 ENHRY, CDR2 SYGVKD. CDR3 nucleotides: TGTGCCATCAGTGAGACGGGGAGCTCCTACAATGAGCAGTTCTTC. The encoded protein is CAISETGSSYNEQFF.

The CDR3 reads CASSRGQGNQPQHF. The DNA for the CDR3 is TGCGCCAGCAGTCGCGGACAGGGGAACCAGCCCCAGCATTTT. The V call is TRBV4-1, the J call TRBJ1-5; 9 bases are shared with TRBD1. V shed 6 bases, J shed 7 bases, and the junction held 7 bases outside the gene matches. Germline V gene sequence: CDR1 MGHRA, CDR2 YSYEKL. The CDR3 is 14 amino acids.

This chain's CDR3 is CASSLDGEWYGYTF. The CDR3 DNA is TGCGCCAGCAGCTTGGATGGGGAATGGTATGGCTACACCTTC. The chain employs TRBV5-1 and TRBJ1-2; no firm D call. Trimming stripped 0 bases from V and 5 bases from J, with 11 bases between. In germline, CDR1 is SGHRS, CDR2 YFSETQ. The CDR3 runs 14 residues.

This sequence joins TRBV7-3 and TRBJ2-7, with TRBD1 identical over 9 bases. The CDR3 loop spans 15 amino acids. Per germline, CDR1 SGHTA and CDR2 FQGTGA. J gave up 0 bases and V 4 bases, and 4 bases lay outside the gene matches. CDR3 coding DNA: TGTGCCAGCAGCTATGACAGGGGGTCCTCCTACGAGCAGTACTTC. It specifies CASSYDRGSSYEQYF.

The V and J genes are TRBV18 and TRBJ2-7, with TRBD1 matching over 7 bases. Looked up from germline, CDR1 is KGHSH and CDR2 is LQKENI. This CDR3 comprises 15 residues. The ends lost 3 bases at V and 5 bases at J; junction bases unmatched: 10. The CDR3 sequence is CASSPLTGTANEQYF. The DNA of the CDR3 is TGTGCCAGCTCACCCTTGACAGGGACGGCCAACGAGCAGTACTTC.

This chain connects TRBV9 to TRBJ1-5; TRBD1 aligns across 9 bases. Losses at the gene ends were 4 bases for V and 5 bases for J; bases not matched to a gene: 4. Germline lookup yields CDR1 SGDLS and CDR2 YYNGEE. This CDR3 has 14 amino acids. CDR3 region: CASSLTGGYQPQHF. The DNA of the CDR3 is TGTGCCAGCAGCCTGACAGGGGGGTATCAGCCCCAGCATTTT.

This chain links TRBV29-1 with TRBJ2-7; D is tentatively TRBD1 or TRBD2 (6 bases each). Germline assignment: CDR1 SQVTM and CDR2 ANQGSEA. V was shortened by 7 bases and J by 0 bases, with 10 bases between the two germline ends. The CDR3 sequence is 12 residues long. The DNA of the CDR3 is TGCAGCGGGGGGGACACCTCCTACGAGCAGTACTTC. Translation gives CSGGDTSYEQYF.

The chain carries TRBV3-1 (or the pseudogene TRBV3-2) and TRBJ1-4; a possible D gene is TRBD1 (6 bases). The CDR3 consists of 16 residues. Germline lookup yields CDR1 LGHDT and CDR2 YNNKEL (reference sequence). V lost 3 bases to trimming and J lost 3 bases, with 14 bases between them. The CDR3, as DNA: TGTGCCAGCAGCCATAGGGGGTGGGTGGCTAATGAAAAACTGTTTTTT. Its protein product is CASSHRGWVANEKLFF.

The CDR3 region is CAWSSGGMGNQPQHF. CDR3 nucleotides: TGTGCCTGGAGTTCAGGGGGCATGGGCAATCAGCCCCAGCATTTT. The genes are TRBV30 and TRBJ1-5, with TRBD1 identical over 8 bases. J lost 2 bases, V lost 2 bases, and 5 bases had no gene match. Germline V lookup: CDR1 GTSNPN, CDR2 SVGIG (reference sequence). CDR3 size: 15 residues.

J is TRBJ2-7 and V is TRBV3-1 (or the pseudogene TRBV3-2), with D possibly TRBD1 on 6 matching bases. V lost 1 base and J 2 bases, leaving 18 bases between the germline ends. Germline assignment: CDR1 LGHDT and CDR2 YNNKEL (reference sequence). CDR3 length equals 17 residues. The CDR3 DNA reads as TGTGCCAGCAGCCAAGCCTGGGGGCCCTTCGGAGCCTACGAGCAGTACTTC. This translates into CASSQAWGPFGAYEQYF.

The CDR3 DNA is TGTGCCAGCAGTTACGGACACTCCTACGAGCAGTACTTC. The encoded protein is CASSYGHSYEQYF. The chain carries TRBV6-5 and TRBJ2-7; a possible D gene is TRBD1 (5 bases). V dropped 2 bases and J dropped 0 bases, with 5 bases sitting between them. The CDR3 runs to 13 residues. Germline CDR1 MNHEY, CDR2 SVGAGI.

This chain links TRBV5-1 with TRBJ2-3; D unresolved. This CDR3 comprises 14 residues. Germline V lookup: CDR1 SGHRS, CDR2 YFSETQ. The ends were cut back, 1 base at V and 0 bases at J, with 6 bases in the middle. Here the CDR3 reads CASSLSLSTDTQYF. The CDR3 bases are TGCGCCAGCAGCTTGTCCCTCAGCACAGATACGCAGTATTTT.

This chain uses TRBV24-1 with TRBJ1-5, with D tentatively TRBD1 (6 bases). The CDR3 runs to 14 residues. Trimming took 9 bases from V and 4 from J, leaving 15 bases between them. The germline V gene encodes CDR1 KGHDR and CDR2 SFDVKD. The CDR3 spells CATQAAGTNQPQHF. The CDR3 DNA sequence: TGTGCCACCCAGGCGGCGGGGACAAATCAGCCCCAGCATTTT.

This chain joins TRBV2 and TRBJ1-1; D might be TRBD1 (5 bases). CDR3 length: 13 amino acids. Germline loops: CDR1 SNHLY, CDR2 FYNNEI. V shed 3 bases and J shed 6 bases, with 11 bases lying between them. The CDR3 loop reads CASSDRDSSEAFF. The DNA for the CDR3 is TGTGCCAGCAGTGACAGGGATTCGTCTGAAGCTTTCTTT.

The V call is TRBV10-3, the J call TRBJ2-7; no firm D call. CDR3 length: 13 residues. Germline V CDR1 and CDR2: ENHRY, SYGVKD. V gave up 4 bases and J gave up 6 bases, with 13 bases separating them. The CDR3, as DNA: TGTGCCATCAGTGGGCCCCCCGTAGGCGAGCAGTACTTC. It encodes CAISGPPVGEQYF.

The chain has TRBV10-3 and TRBJ2-7, with 8 bases fitting TRBD1. Germline V gene data show CDR1 as ENHRY and CDR2 as SYGVKD. This CDR3 region has 13 residues. Trimming took 6 bases from V and 3 from J; bases not matched to a gene: 4. Here the CDR3 DNA reads TGTGCCATCAGCCGGACAGGGAACTACGAGCAGTACTTC. This gives the protein CAISRTGNYEQYF.

The V call is TRBV15, the J call TRBJ1-5, with no clear D. The germline V gene encodes CDR1 LNHNV and CDR2 YYDKDF (reference sequence). The CDR3 is 13 residues long. The V end lost 3 bases, the J end lost 4 bases, and 7 bases lay between the germline ends. The CDR3: CATSRQDNQPQHF. CDR3 bases: TGTGCCACCAGCAGGCAAGATAATCAGCCCCAGCATTTT. Variable domain in full (rest from reference TRBV15 and TRBJ1-5): DAMVIQNPRYQVTQFGKPVTLSCSQTLNHNVMYWYQQKSSQAPKLLFHYYDKDFNNEADTPDNFQSRRPNTSFCFLDIRSPGLGDTAMYLCATSRQDNQPQHFGDGTRLSIL.

J is TRBJ1-2 and V is TRBV14; D call uncertain. Looked up from germline, CDR1 is SGHDN and CDR2 is FVKESK. V shed 2 bases and J shed 5 bases, with 9 bases lying between them. The CDR3 contains 13 residues. DNA for the CDR3: TGTGCCAGCAGCCAAAGCCAGGCTTATGGCTACACCTTC. This encodes CASSQSQAYGYTF.

The chain couples TRBV6-6 to TRBJ2-7; 7 nucleotides align to TRBD1. The CDR3 extends over 15 amino acids. The germline CDR1 and CDR2 sequences are MNHNY and SVGAGI (reference sequence). Losses at the gene ends were 4 bases for V and 1 base for J; bases not matched to a gene: 7. CDR3 sequence: CASSSDRVPSYEQYF. As DNA, the CDR3 is TGTGCCAGCAGTTCAGACAGGGTACCTTCCTACGAGCAGTACTTC.

This chain links TRBV2 with TRBJ1-5; D is unresolved. Trimming took 0 bases from V and 0 from J, leaving 9 bases between them. This CDR3 is built from 16 residues. Germline V lookup: CDR1 SNHLY, CDR2 FYNNEI. For the CDR3, the DNA is TGTGCCAGCAGTGAAGCGTTTTTTTATAGCAATCAGCCCCAGCATTTT. Translation: CASSEAFFYSNQPQHF.

The chain recombines TRBV7-3 with TRBJ2-3, with TRBD2 identical over 9 bases. The CDR3 is 16 amino acids. V was pared by 1 base and J by 3 bases, with 5 bases of the junction left unmatched. Germline V gene data show CDR1 as SGHTA and CDR2 as FQGTGA. In nucleotides, the CDR3 is TGTGCCAGCAGCTTAATGGGCGGGAGGGAAACAGATACGCAGTATTTT. It encodes CASSLMGGRETDTQYF.

The rearrangement links TRBV7-9 to TRBJ2-5; 7 bases are a match to TRBD1. Germline assignment: CDR1 SEHNR and CDR2 FQNEAQ (reference sequence). J lost 5 bases, V lost 5 bases, and 5 bases had no gene match. CDR3 length: 13 residues. The CDR3 here is CASSQTGLETQYF. The CDR3 DNA sequence: TGTGCCAGCAGCCAGACAGGGCTGGAGACCCAGTACTTC.